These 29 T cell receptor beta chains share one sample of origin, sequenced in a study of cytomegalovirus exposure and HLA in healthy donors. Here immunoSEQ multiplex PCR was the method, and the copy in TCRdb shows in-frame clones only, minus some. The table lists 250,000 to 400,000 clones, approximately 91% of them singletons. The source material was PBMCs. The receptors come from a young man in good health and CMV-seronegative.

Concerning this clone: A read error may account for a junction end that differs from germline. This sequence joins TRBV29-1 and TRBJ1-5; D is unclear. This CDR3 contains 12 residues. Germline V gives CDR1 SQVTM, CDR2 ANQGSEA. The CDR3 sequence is CSVEDSWGDPYF. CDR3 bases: TGCAGCGTTGAAGATAGCTGGGGAGATCCTTATTTT. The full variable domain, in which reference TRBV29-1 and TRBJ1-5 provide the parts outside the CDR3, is SAVISQKPSRDICQRGTSLTIQCQVDSQVTMMFWYRQQPGQSLTLIATANQGSEATYESGFVIDKFPISRPNLTFSTLTVSNMSPEDSSIYLCSVEDSWGDPYFGDGTRLSIL.

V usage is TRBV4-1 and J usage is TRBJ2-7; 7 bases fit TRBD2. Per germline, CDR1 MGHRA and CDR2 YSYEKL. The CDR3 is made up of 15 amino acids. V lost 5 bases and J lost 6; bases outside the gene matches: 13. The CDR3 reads CASSYLGLSGAEQYF. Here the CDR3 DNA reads TGCGCCAGCAGCTATTTGGGACTATCCGGGGCCGAGCAGTACTTC.

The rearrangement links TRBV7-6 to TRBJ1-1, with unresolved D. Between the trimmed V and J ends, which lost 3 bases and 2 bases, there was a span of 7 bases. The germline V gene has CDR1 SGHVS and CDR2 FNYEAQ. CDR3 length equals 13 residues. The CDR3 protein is CASSFELNTEAFF. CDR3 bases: TGTGCCAGCAGCTTTGAACTAAACACTGAAGCTTTCTTT.

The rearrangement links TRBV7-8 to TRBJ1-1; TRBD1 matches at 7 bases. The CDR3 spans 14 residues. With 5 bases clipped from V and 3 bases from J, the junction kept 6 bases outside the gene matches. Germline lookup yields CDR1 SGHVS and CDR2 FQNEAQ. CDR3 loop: CASSPRDSYTEAFF. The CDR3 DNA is TGTGCCAGCAGCCCGAGGGACAGCTACACTGAAGCTTTCTTT.

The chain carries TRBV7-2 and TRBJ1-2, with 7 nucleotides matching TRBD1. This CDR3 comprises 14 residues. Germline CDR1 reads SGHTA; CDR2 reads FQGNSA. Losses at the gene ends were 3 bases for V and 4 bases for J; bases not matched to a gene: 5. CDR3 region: CASSFQAGGYGYTF. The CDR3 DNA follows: TGTGCCAGCAGCTTTCAAGCAGGGGGCTATGGCTACACCTTC.

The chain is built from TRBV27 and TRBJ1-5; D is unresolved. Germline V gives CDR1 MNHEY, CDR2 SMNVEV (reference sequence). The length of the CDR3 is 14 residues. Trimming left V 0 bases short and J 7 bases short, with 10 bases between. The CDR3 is CASSLSTVGQPQHF. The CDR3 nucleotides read TGTGCCAGCAGTTTATCGACCGTGGGCCAGCCCCAGCATTTT.

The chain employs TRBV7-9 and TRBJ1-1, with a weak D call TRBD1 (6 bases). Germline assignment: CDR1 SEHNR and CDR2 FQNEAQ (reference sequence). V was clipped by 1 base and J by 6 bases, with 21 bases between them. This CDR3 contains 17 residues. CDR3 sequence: CASSLGQDGGRFAEAFF. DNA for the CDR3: TGTGCCAGCAGCTTAGGCCAGGACGGGGGGCGATTCGCTGAAGCTTTCTTT.

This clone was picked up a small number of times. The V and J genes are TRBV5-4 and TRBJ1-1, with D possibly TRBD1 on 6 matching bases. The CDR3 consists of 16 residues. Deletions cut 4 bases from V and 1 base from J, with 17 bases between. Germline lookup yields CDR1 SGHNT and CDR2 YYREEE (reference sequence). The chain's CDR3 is CASSNKQRGGNTEAFF. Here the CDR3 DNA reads TGTGCCAGCAGCAACAAACAAAGGGGGGGGAACACTGAAGCTTTCTTT.

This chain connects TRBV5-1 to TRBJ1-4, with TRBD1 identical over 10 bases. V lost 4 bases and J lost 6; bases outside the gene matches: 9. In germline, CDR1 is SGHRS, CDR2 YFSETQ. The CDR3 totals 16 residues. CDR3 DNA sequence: TGCGCCAGCAGCAAACGACAGGGGGCTAAGGATGAAAAACTGTTTTTT. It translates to CASSKRQGAKDEKLFF.

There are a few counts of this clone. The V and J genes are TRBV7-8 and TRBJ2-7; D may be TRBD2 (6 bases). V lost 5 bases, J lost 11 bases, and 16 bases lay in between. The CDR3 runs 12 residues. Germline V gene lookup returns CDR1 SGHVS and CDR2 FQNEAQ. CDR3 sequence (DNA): TGTGCCAGCAGCCCGGGGACTTATCCGGAGTACTTC. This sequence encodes CASSPGTYPEYF. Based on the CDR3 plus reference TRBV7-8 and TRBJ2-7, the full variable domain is GAGVSQSPRYKVAKRGQDVALRCDPISGHVSLFWYQQALGQGPEFLTYFQNEAQLDKSGLPSDRFFAERPEGSVSTLKIQRTQQEDSAVYLCASSPGTYPEYFGPGTRLTVT.

The CDR3 region is CAYLGELRTEAFF. CDR3 coding DNA: TGTGCCTACCTCGGGGAACTACGCACTGAAGCTTTCTTT. The genes are TRBV2 and TRBJ1-1, with D hard to call. This CDR3 contains 13 residues. Germline V gives CDR1 SNHLY, CDR2 FYNNEI. Trimming removed 11 bases at V and 4 bases at J, with 17 bases between.

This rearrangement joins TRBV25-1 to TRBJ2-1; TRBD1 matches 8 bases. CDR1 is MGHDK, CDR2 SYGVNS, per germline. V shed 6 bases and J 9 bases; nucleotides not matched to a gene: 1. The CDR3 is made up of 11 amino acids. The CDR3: CASRDRAEQFF. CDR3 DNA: TGTGCCAGCAGGGACAGGGCTGAGCAGTTCTTC. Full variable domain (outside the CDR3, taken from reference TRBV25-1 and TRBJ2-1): EADIYQTPRYLVIGTGKKITLECSQTMGHDKMYWYQQDPGMELHLIHYSYGVNSTEKGDLSSESTVSRIRTEHFPLTLESARPSHTSQYLCASRDRAEQFFGPGTRLTVL.

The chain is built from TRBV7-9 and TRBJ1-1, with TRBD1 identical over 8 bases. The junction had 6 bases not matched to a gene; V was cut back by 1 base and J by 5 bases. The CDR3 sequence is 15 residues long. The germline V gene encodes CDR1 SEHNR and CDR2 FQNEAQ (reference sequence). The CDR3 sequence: CASSLVGTGITEAFF. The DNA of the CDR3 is TGTGCCAGCAGCTTAGTAGGGACAGGTATTACTGAAGCTTTCTTT.

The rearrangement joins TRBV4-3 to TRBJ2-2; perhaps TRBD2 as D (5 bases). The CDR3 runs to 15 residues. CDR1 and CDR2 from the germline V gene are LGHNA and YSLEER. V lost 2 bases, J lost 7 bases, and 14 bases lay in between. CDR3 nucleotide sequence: TGCGCCAGCAGCCAAATAAGCGCGGAGGACGGGGAGCTGTTTTTT. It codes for CASSQISAEDGELFF.

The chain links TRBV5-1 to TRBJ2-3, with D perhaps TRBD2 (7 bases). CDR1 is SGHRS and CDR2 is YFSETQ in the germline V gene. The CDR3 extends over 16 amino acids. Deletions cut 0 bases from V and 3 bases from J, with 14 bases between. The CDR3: CASSLEGAGTTDTQYF. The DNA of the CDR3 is TGCGCCAGCAGCTTGGAGGGAGCGGGGACAACAGATACGCAGTATTTT. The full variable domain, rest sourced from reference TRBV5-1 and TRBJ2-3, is KAGVTQTPRYLIKTRGQQVTLSCSPISGHRSVSWYQQTPGQGLQFLFEYFSETQRNKGNFPGRFSGRQFSNSRSEMNVSTLELGDSALYLCASSLEGAGTTDTQYFGPGTRLTVL.

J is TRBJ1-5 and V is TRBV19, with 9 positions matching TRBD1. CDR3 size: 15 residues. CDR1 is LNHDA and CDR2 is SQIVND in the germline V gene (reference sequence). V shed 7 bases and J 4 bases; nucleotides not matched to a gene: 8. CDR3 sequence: CASNPGQGRNQPQHF. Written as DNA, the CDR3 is TGTGCCAGTAATCCGGGACAGGGTCGGAATCAGCCCCAGCATTTT.

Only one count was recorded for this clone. For the CDR3, the DNA is TGTGCCAGCAGCCCCGGGGGGGTAAGCTATGGCTACACCTTC. Protein sequence: CASSPGGVSYGYTF. The chain combines TRBV5-6 with TRBJ1-2; D is perhaps TRBD1 (5 bases). The germline gives CDR1 SGHDT, CDR2 YYEEEE. The CDR3 sequence is 14 residues long. The germline V and J ends were trimmed by 4 bases and 4 bases, with 14 bases remaining between them.

The CDR3 nucleotides are TGTGCCAGCAGTGTACTAGGACAGGGAGGGGGTAGAGGCTACACCTTC. Translation: CASSVLGQGGGRGYTF. This chain uses TRBV25-1 with TRBJ1-2; 8 bases are shared with TRBD1. In germline, CDR1 is MGHDK, CDR2 SYGVNS. The CDR3 has 16 amino acids. V lost 4 bases, J lost 8 bases, and 15 bases stayed unmatched.

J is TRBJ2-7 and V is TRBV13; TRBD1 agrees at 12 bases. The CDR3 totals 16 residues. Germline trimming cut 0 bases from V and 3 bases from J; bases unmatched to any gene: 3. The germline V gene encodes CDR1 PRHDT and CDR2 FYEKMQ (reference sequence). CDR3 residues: CASSLGGTGGIYEQYF. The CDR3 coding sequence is TGTGCCAGCAGCTTAGGCGGGACAGGGGGCATCTACGAGCAGTACTTC.

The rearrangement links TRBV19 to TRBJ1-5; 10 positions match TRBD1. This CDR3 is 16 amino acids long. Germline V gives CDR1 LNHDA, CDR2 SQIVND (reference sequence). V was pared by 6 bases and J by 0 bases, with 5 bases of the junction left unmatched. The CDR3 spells CASSSGTGASNQPQHF. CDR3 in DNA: TGTGCCAGTAGCTCCGGGACAGGGGCTAGCAATCAGCCCCAGCATTTT.

As DNA, the CDR3 is TGTGCCAGCAGGAGGGCAGACACTGAAGCTTTCTTT. It is translated as CASRRADTEAFF. The V call is TRBV7-9, the J call TRBJ1-1, with D hard to call. The length of the CDR3 is 12 residues. Germline V gene data show CDR1 as SEHNR and CDR2 as FQNEAQ (reference sequence). The V gene lost 6 bases and the J gene lost 3 bases, with 8 bases spanning the gap.

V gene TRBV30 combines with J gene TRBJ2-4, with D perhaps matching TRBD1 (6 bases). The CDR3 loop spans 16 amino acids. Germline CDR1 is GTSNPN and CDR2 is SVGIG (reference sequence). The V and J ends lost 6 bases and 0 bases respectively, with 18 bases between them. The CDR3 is CACLPQQGLAKNIQYF. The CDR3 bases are TGTGCCTGCCTCCCCCAACAGGGCCTAGCCAAAAACATTCAGTACTTC. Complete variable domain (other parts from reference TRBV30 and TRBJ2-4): SQTIHQWPATLVQPVGSPLSLECTVEGTSNPNLYWYRQAAGRGLQLLFYSVGIGQISSEVPQNLSASRPQDRQFILSSKKLLLSDSGFYLCACLPQQGLAKNIQYFGAGTRLSVL.

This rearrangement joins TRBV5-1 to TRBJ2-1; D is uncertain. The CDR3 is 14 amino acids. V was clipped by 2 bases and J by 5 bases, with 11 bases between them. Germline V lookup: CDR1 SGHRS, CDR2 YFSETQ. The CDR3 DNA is TGCGCCAGCAGCTTTCCCGGTACCAACAATGAGCAGTTCTTC. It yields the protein CASSFPGTNNEQFF.

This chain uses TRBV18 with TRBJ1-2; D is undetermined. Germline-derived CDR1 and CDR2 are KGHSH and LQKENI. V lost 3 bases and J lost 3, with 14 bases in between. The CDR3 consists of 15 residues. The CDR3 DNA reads TGTGCCAGCTCACCGTCTGGGCTCCGCGACTATGGCTACACCTTC. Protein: CASSPSGLRDYGYTF.

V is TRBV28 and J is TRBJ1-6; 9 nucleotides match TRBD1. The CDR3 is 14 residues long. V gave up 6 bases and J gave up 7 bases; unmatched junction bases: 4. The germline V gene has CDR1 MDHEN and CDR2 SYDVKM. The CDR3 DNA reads TGTGCCAGCAGCTTGACAGGGGGAAATTCACCCCTCCACTTT. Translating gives CASSLTGGNSPLHF.

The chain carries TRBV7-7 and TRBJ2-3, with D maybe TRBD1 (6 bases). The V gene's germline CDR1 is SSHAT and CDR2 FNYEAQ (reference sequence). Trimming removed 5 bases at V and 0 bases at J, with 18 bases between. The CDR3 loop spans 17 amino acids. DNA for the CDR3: TGTGCCAGCAGCCCTCAAATAGGGACAAGAAGCACAGATACGCAGTATTTT. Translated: CASSPQIGTRSTDTQYF.

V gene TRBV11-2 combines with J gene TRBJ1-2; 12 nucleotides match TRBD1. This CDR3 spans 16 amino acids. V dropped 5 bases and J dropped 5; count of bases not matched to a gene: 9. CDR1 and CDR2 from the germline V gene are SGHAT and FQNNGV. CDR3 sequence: CASSPGTGGVGYGYTF. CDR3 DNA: TGTGCCAGCAGCCCCGGGACAGGGGGCGTCGGATATGGCTACACCTTC.

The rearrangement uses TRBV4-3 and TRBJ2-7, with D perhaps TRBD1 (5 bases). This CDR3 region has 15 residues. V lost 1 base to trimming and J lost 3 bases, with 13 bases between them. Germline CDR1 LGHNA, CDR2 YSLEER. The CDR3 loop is CASSQADRKNYEQYF. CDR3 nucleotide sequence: TGCGCCAGCAGCCAAGCTGACAGAAAGAACTACGAGCAGTACTTC.

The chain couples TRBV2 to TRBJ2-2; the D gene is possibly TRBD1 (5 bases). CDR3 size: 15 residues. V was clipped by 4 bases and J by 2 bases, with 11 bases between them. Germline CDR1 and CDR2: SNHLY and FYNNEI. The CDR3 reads CASSVQGKNTGELFF. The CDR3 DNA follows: TGTGCCAGCAGTGTGCAGGGAAAAAACACCGGGGAGCTGTTTTTT. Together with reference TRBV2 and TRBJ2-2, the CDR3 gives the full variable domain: EPEVTQTPSHQVTQMGQEVILRCVPISNHLYFYWYRQILGQKVEFLVSFYNNEISEKSEIFDDQFSVERPDGSNFTLKIRSTKLEDSAMYFCASSVQGKNTGELFFGEGSRLTVL.